These 26 T cell receptor beta chains share one sample of origin, sequenced in a study of T-cell memory formation after mild COVID-19. A single record per CDR3 protein comes from TCRdb applying MiXCR to the 5' RACE reads. Of roughly 320,000 distinct CDR3 sequences detected, around 28% appear once; the ten largest clones hold about 14%. The sample consisted of PBMCs or a T cell subset sorted from them (not recorded which). The receptor set was obtained from an adult woman who had mild COVID-19 (a few samples of this study predate the infection). Cell type and time point are not known.

The chain has TRBV4-2 and TRBJ1-1, with D tentatively TRBD1 (5 bases). Germline CDR1 is LGHNA and CDR2 is YNFKEQ. V lost 4 bases to trimming and J lost 1 base, with 16 bases between them. This CDR3 spans 16 amino acids. The CDR3 DNA sequence: TGTGCCAGCAGCCTTGAACCGGGACTTCGGAACACTGAAGCTTTCTTT. This codes for CASSLEPGLRNTEAFF.

The rearrangement joins TRBV9 to TRBJ2-2; D is unresolved. The germline V gene has CDR1 SGDLS and CDR2 YYNGEE. V lost 4 bases to trimming and J lost 7 bases, with 11 bases between them. The CDR3 runs to 13 residues. The CDR3 bases are TGTGCCAGCAGCCGACTCCCATTCGGGGAGCTGTTTTTT. It is translated as CASSRLPFGELFF.

Remarks on this clonotype: As the CDR3 is not closed by the conserved phenylalanine or tryptophan, this likely results from a read error. This chain uses TRBV7-8 with TRBJ1-1, with unresolved D. The CDR3 runs 13 residues. V dropped 5 bases and J dropped 1 base, with 8 bases sitting between them. Per the germline V gene, CDR1 is SGHVS and CDR2 is FQNEAQ. This CDR3 reads CASSQTGNTEAFL. The DNA for the CDR3 is TGTGCCAGCAGCCAGACCGGGAACACTGAAGCTTTCCTT.

This chain uses TRBV29-1 with TRBJ1-6; D is perhaps TRBD1 (5 bases). V was trimmed by 6 bases and J by 0 bases, leaving 12 bases between them. The length of the CDR3 is 15 residues. Per the germline V gene, CDR1 is SQVTM and CDR2 is ANQGSEA. The DNA for the CDR3 is TGCAGCGTGAGGGCGGGGGACTCCTATAATTCACCCCTCCACTTT. It yields the protein CSVRAGDSYNSPLHF.

This clonotype was detected ten times or more. The V gene is TRBV12-3 or TRBV12-4, the J gene TRBJ2-3; D unclear. V gave up 3 bases and J gave up 0 bases, with 7 bases separating them. The CDR3 length is 14 residues. The CDR3 bases are TGTGCCAGCAGTTTTGGTGCTAGCACAGATACGCAGTATTTT. It specifies CASSFGASTDTQYF.

The chain joins TRBV6-2 or TRBV6-3 to TRBJ2-1; 9 bases are a match to TRBD2. This CDR3 is built from 13 residues. Trimming took 8 bases from V and 5 from J; bases not matched to a gene: 4. The germline CDR1 and CDR2 sequences are MNHEY and SVGEGT. CDR3 sequence (DNA): TGTGCCAGCTTAGCTAGCGGGAACAATGAGCAGTTCTTC. It codes for CASLASGNNEQFF.

This clonotype was counted a few times. The genes are TRBV2 and TRBJ1-4; maybe TRBD1 (5 bases). The CDR3 consists of 15 residues. The germline V and J ends were trimmed by 6 bases and 3 bases, with 14 bases remaining between them. Germline V gene lookup returns CDR1 SNHLY and CDR2 FYNNEI. CDR3 sequence (DNA): TGTGCCAGCAGGGAAACGGGGGTTGCTAATGAAAAACTGTTTTTT. Amino acid sequence: CASRETGVANEKLFF.

This clonotype came up a few times. At one end the junction does not follow the germline gene, possibly because of a read error. CDR3 in amino acids: CACSRDLNLEQYF. DNA of the CDR3: TGTGCCTGCAGTCGTGACTTGAACCTCGAGCAGTACTTC. J is TRBJ2-7 and V is TRBV7-8; D not resolved. The germline V gene encodes CDR1 SGHVS and CDR2 FQNEAQ. The CDR3 contains 13 residues.

The J gene is TRBJ1-1, the V gene TRBV7-2; D unclear. Germline V gene sequence: CDR1 SGHTA, CDR2 FQGNSA. The CDR3 covers 15 residues. V was cut by 2 bases and J by 0 bases, with 10 bases left in between. The CDR3 protein is CASSLTTVMNTEAFF. The CDR3, as DNA: TGTGCCAGCAGCTTAACAACCGTAATGAACACTGAAGCTTTCTTT.

The gene calls are TRBV28 and TRBJ1-2, with 7 positions matching TRBD1. The junction had 3 bases not matched to a gene; V was cut back by 7 bases and J by 4 bases. The CDR3 loop spans 12 amino acids. Germline V CDR1 and CDR2: MDHEN, SYDVKM. The CDR3 nucleotides read TGTGCCAGCAATACAGGGGTCTATGGCTACACCTTC. This sequence encodes CASNTGVYGYTF.

The chain carries TRBV12-3 or TRBV12-4 and TRBJ1-4; unclear D gene. The CDR3 loop spans 18 amino acids. The V gene lost 3 bases and the J gene lost 1 base, with 18 bases spanning the gap. Here the CDR3 reads CASSFVSGEKGTNEKLFF. CDR3 DNA sequence: TGTGCCAGCAGTTTCGTGTCCGGGGAGAAAGGAACTAATGAAAAACTGTTTTTT.

The V call is TRBV27, the J call TRBJ2-3; 8 bases line up with TRBD1. This CDR3 region has 13 residues. V shed 10 bases and J 4 bases; nucleotides not matched to a gene: 7. Germline V gives CDR1 MNHEY, CDR2 SMNVEV (reference sequence). CDR3 sequence (DNA): TGTGCCACCAGGACAGGGATGGCAGATACGCAGTATTTT. As protein: CATRTGMADTQYF.

The chain links TRBV20-1 to TRBJ1-5; 12 positions match TRBD1. Germline CDR1 is DFQATT and CDR2 is SNEGSKA (reference sequence). J lost 5 bases, V lost 6 bases, and 2 bases had no gene match. The CDR3 extends over 13 amino acids. The CDR3 spells CSAWDRGHQPQHF. CDR3 DNA sequence: TGCAGTGCCTGGGACAGGGGGCATCAGCCCCAGCATTTT.

In this sample, this clonotype turned up a few times. This sequence joins TRBV5-1 and TRBJ2-2; 8 positions agree with TRBD2. Looked up from germline, CDR1 is SGHRS and CDR2 is YFSETQ. The CDR3 is 16 amino acids. Trimming removed 2 bases from V and 0 bases from J; junction bases left unmatched: 3. DNA of the CDR3: TGCGCCAGCAGCTTCCTAGCGGGCCCGAACACCGGGGAGCTGTTTTTT. Residues: CASSFLAGPNTGELFF.

The gene calls are TRBV6-5 and TRBJ2-5, with D possibly TRBD2 on 6 matching bases. The CDR3 totals 14 residues. Germline V gene data show CDR1 as MNHEY and CDR2 as SVGAGI. Trimming removed 6 bases at V and 4 bases at J, with 15 bases between. Here the CDR3 DNA reads TGTGCCAGCAGCCACTCCGGCGGGGCAGAGACCCAGTACTTC. Translated: CASSHSGGAETQYF.

CDR3 bases: TGTGCCAGCAGCTTCCTCGACAGGGGCCATGGCTACACCTTC. It is translated as CASSFLDRGHGYTF. The chain employs TRBV7-9 and TRBJ1-2; 8 bases map to TRBD1. Germline V gene data show CDR1 as SEHNR and CDR2 as FQNEAQ (reference sequence). The V gene end was trimmed by 3 bases and the J gene end by 6 bases; junction bases not matched to a gene: 6. This CDR3 spans 14 amino acids.

J is TRBJ2-1 and V is TRBV11-2; TRBD2 matches at 7 bases. Germline V gene sequence: CDR1 SGHAT, CDR2 FQNNGV. V was pared by 4 bases and J by 4 bases, with 10 bases of the junction left unmatched. The CDR3 runs to 16 residues. CDR3 sequence (DNA): TGTGCCAGCAGCTCGTTGGCTAGCGGAAAGTACAATGAGCAGTTCTTC. It yields the protein CASSSLASGKYNEQFF. The variable domain in full, completed from reference TRBV11-2 and TRBJ2-1, reads EAGVAQSPRYKIIEKRQSVAFWCNPISGHATLYWYQQILGQGPKLLIQFQNNGVVDDSQLPKDRFSAERLKGVDSTLKIQPAKLEDSAVYLCASSSLASGKYNEQFFGPGTRLTVL.

About this clonotype itself: Germline is not matched at one junction end, which may reflect a read error. The chain links TRBV2 to TRBJ2-3; maybe TRBD2 (6 bases). Germline V gene data show CDR1 as SNHLY and CDR2 as FYNNEI. The CDR3 is 13 amino acids. CDR3: CASMVTSTDTKYF. CDR3 DNA: TGTGCCAGCATGGTTACTAGCACAGATACGAAGTATTTT.

As concerns this clonotype: A junction boundary mismatches the germline segment, possibly from a read error. V is TRBV7-9 and J is TRBJ2-4; D not certain. The CDR3 is 10 amino acids. Germline CDR1 reads SEHNR; CDR2 reads FQNEAQ (reference sequence). The CDR3 region is CASSLGALNF. The CDR3, as DNA: TGTGCCAGCAGCTTAGGGGCTCTTAACTTC.

The CDR3 DNA follows: TGTGCCAGCAGCCCGGACCCCTCACAGGGGGCTTCCTACGAGCAGTACTTC. It specifies CASSPDPSQGASYEQYF. The chain couples TRBV7-9 to TRBJ2-7; 9 bases are shared with TRBD1. The V and J ends lost 5 bases and 1 base, in that order; junction bases with no gene match: 12. CDR1 SEHNR and CDR2 FQNEAQ come from the germline V gene (reference sequence). The length of the CDR3 is 17 residues.

This clonotype has more than one count but fewer than ten. The chain is built from TRBV7-2 and TRBJ1-2; 8 nucleotides agree with TRBD1. CDR1 is SGHTA and CDR2 is FQGNSA in the germline V gene. V trimming: 4 bases; J trimming: 7 bases; junction bases outside the gene matches: 5. The CDR3 spans 13 residues. CDR3 sequence: CASSSQGARGYTF. CDR3 coding DNA: TGTGCCAGCAGCTCCCAGGGGGCGCGTGGCTACACCTTC.

The rearrangement joins TRBV30 to TRBJ2-1, with D possibly being TRBD1 (5 bases). Germline V gene data show CDR1 as GTSNPN and CDR2 as SVGIG (reference sequence). V lost 2 bases to trimming and J lost 5 bases, with 16 bases between them. The CDR3 consists of 15 residues. The CDR3 DNA sequence: TGTGCCTGGAGTCGCTTTCGGGCAGGGCACAATGAGCAGTTCTTC. This codes for CAWSRFRAGHNEQFF.

CDR3 nucleotides: TGTGCCAGCAACCTCGCGGAGGCAGAAGAGACCCAGTACTTC. The encoded protein is CASNLAEAEETQYF. The chain combines TRBV11-2 with TRBJ2-5, with D possibly matching TRBD2 (5 bases). The ends were cut back, 7 bases at V and 3 bases at J, with 15 bases in the middle. There are 14 residues in the CDR3. The germline CDR1 and CDR2 sequences are SGHAT and FQNNGV.

V and J are TRBV12-3 or TRBV12-4 and TRBJ2-3, with D possibly being TRBD1 or TRBD2 (5 bases each). Trimming pared 11 bases from V and 2 bases from J, leaving 23 bases between. This CDR3 is 16 amino acids long. Here the CDR3 DNA reads TGTGCCGCCGCCTTGGGGCTTTCCGGGAACACAGATACGCAGTATTTT. Protein product: CAAALGLSGNTDTQYF.

V gene TRBV15 combines with J gene TRBJ2-3, with a tentative D call TRBD2 (6 bases). CDR1 and CDR2 (germline): LNHNV, YYDKDF (reference sequence). Between the trimmed V and J ends, which lost 1 base and 0 bases, there was a span of 8 bases. The CDR3 spans 15 residues. The CDR3 loop is CATSRGTISTDTQYF. In DNA form, the CDR3 reads TGTGCCACCAGCAGAGGGACTATTAGCACAGATACGCAGTATTTT.

This clonotype was seen a handful of times. The chain joins TRBV7-7 to TRBJ2-5; 8 bases map to TRBD2. Germline assignment: CDR1 SSHAT and CDR2 FNYEAQ (reference sequence). CDR3 length equals 18 residues. The V and J ends lost 5 bases and 0 bases, in that order; junction bases with no gene match: 14. CDR3 bases: TGTGCCAGCAGCCCCAGACTAGCGAGGATGCCGAACCAAGAGACCCAGTACTTC. This translates into CASSPRLARMPNQETQYF.